The 32 T cell receptor beta chains given below trace back to one sample, sequenced in a study of CD8 T cells in ankylosing spondylitis. General study points: A motif in TCR beta, a set of seven to nine highly homologous variants, appeared characteristic of ankylosing spondylitis blood.

No cognate antigen is known for these TCRs. TCRdb called the 5' RACE reads again in MiXCR, with one record for every CDR3 protein. The sample includes 800,000 to 900,000 distinct CDR3 sequences, 12% seen only once; the top ten take around 0.51%. Material for sequencing was blood, either unsorted or a sorted T cell fraction (not recorded which). These receptors were obtained from a male donor with ankylosing spondylitis.

This clonotype was picked up a small number of times. One junction end does not reproduce the germline sequence, and a read error may be involved. The V and J genes are TRBV20-1 and TRBJ1-2; D call uncertain. This CDR3 is 14 amino acids long. Germline V gene data show CDR1 as DFQATT and CDR2 as SNEGSKA (reference sequence). CDR3 nucleotide sequence: TGCAGTGCTTCCGGGAGATCAGGAACCTTAGCAGCTAACTTC. Its translation: CSASGRSGTLAANF.

V and J are TRBV28 and TRBJ1-2, with no clear D. Germline V gives CDR1 MDHEN, CDR2 SYDVKM. There are 12 residues in the CDR3. Deletions cut 8 bases from V and 3 bases from J, with 10 bases between. The CDR3: CASSDGYYGYTF. CDR3 nucleotides: TGTGCCAGCTCCGACGGATACTATGGCTACACCTTC.

The rearrangement links TRBV29-1 to TRBJ2-3, with 8 bases fitting TRBD1. This CDR3 is 14 amino acids long. Germline V gene sequence: CDR1 SQVTM, CDR2 ANQGSEA. The CDR3 nucleotides read TGCACCGGTAAACAGGGGGGTCGGTCAGATACGCAGTATTTT. The encoded protein is CTGKQGGRSDTQYF.

This clonotype was seen more than once but under ten times. The chain couples TRBV20-1 to TRBJ2-1, with D possibly matching TRBD2 (5 bases). This CDR3 is built from 12 residues. Germline V gene sequence: CDR1 DFQATT, CDR2 SNEGSKA (reference sequence). V lost 2 bases and J lost 15, with 17 bases in between. In DNA form, the CDR3 reads TGCAGTGCTAGATCTGGGCAGGTACTAGTGTTCTTC. This sequence encodes CSARSGQVLVFF.

The CDR3 nucleotides are TGCAGTCCCCAGGAAGGGGGCACCTATAATTCACCCCTCCACTTT. Translated: CSPQEGGTYNSPLHF. This rearrangement joins TRBV20-1 to TRBJ1-6, with 7 bases lining up with TRBD1. The CDR3 totals 15 residues. The germline gives CDR1 DFQATT, CDR2 SNEGSKA (reference sequence). The V segment lost 8 bases and the J segment 2 bases; nucleotides outside the gene matches: 9.

In this sample, this clonotype turned up a few times. The J gene is TRBJ1-1, the V gene TRBV6-1; 8 nucleotides match TRBD1. CDR1 MNHNS and CDR2 SASEGT come from the germline V gene. The CDR3 sequence is 14 residues long. V gave up 5 bases and J gave up 4 bases; unmatched junction bases: 6. In nucleotides, the CDR3 is TGTGCCAGCAGTCCTCTCGGACAGGGCACTGAAGCTTTCTTT. The encoded protein is CASSPLGQGTEAFF.

The table lists this clonotype with a few counts. This chain connects TRBV4-3 to TRBJ2-1; 13 nucleotides align to TRBD2. From germline, CDR1 is LGHNA and CDR2 YSLEER. The CDR3 runs to 18 residues. Trimming cost V 2 bases and J 0 bases; bases outside gene matches: 4. The CDR3 region is CASSQRTSGGGSYNEQFF. In nucleotides, the CDR3 is TGCGCCAGCAGCCAAAGGACTAGCGGGGGAGGCTCCTACAATGAGCAGTTCTTC.

This clonotype was found a few times. The CDR3 spells CASRAIQGSATGELFF. DNA of the CDR3: TGTGCCAGCCGAGCGATCCAGGGATCTGCCACCGGGGAGCTGTTTTTT. This rearrangement joins TRBV11-2 to TRBJ2-2, with a possible D match to TRBD1 (5 bases). This CDR3 is 16 amino acids long. V lost 8 bases, J lost 4 bases, and 20 bases lay in between. Germline CDR1 is SGHAT and CDR2 is FQNNGV. The entire variable domain, with the rest obtained from reference TRBV11-2 and TRBJ2-2, is as follows: EAGVAQSPRYKIIEKRQSVAFWCNPISGHATLYWYQQILGQGPKLLIQFQNNGVVDDSQLPKDRFSAERLKGVDSTLKIQPAKLEDSAVYLCASRAIQGSATGELFFGEGSRLTVL.

The V and J genes are TRBV10-3 and TRBJ2-5; 13 bases are shared with TRBD2. Germline CDR1 ENHRY, CDR2 SYGVKD. This CDR3 contains 16 residues. V lost 4 bases and J lost 2; bases outside the gene matches: 4. The CDR3 DNA is TGTGCCATCAGTGGGACTAGCGGGGGCCTACAAGAGACCCAGTACTTC. The encoded protein is CAISGTSGGLQETQYF.

This clonotype was observed a handful of times. This chain joins TRBV20-1 and TRBJ2-5, with 11 bases matching TRBD2. The CDR3 contains 13 residues. The germline V gene has CDR1 DFQATT and CDR2 SNEGSKA (reference sequence). The V segment lost 3 bases and the J segment 13 bases; nucleotides outside the gene matches: 10. The CDR3 sequence is CSASRLAGGRRYF. The CDR3 DNA sequence: TGCAGTGCTAGCCGGCTAGCGGGGGGCCGGAGGTACTTC.

This clonotype was detected ten times or more. The V and J genes are TRBV7-6 and TRBJ2-7; the D gene could be TRBD1 or TRBD2 (5 bases each). The CDR3 consists of 16 residues. Trimming stripped 1 base from V and 0 bases from J, with 13 bases between. Germline CDR1 and CDR2: SGHVS and FNYEAQ. CDR3 in amino acids: CASSLVGTLSSYEQYF. The CDR3 coding sequence is TGTGCCAGCAGCTTAGTGGGGACCCTAAGCTCCTACGAGCAGTACTTC.

This clonotype was found a few times. The V and J genes are TRBV15 and TRBJ2-5; D is undetermined. This CDR3 is 9 amino acids long. The V end lost 8 bases, the J end lost 4 bases, and 2 bases lay between the germline ends. The germline CDR1 and CDR2 sequences are LNHNV and YYDKDF (reference sequence). CDR3 sequence: CATPETQYF. The CDR3 coding sequence is TGTGCCACCCCAGAGACCCAGTACTTC.

This chain uses TRBV28 with TRBJ1-2; no firm D call. Germline-derived CDR1 and CDR2 are MDHEN and SYDVKM. This CDR3 has 12 amino acids. V was cut by 10 bases and J by 2 bases, with 11 bases left in between. CDR3 sequence (DNA): TGTGCCACCCAGACACCGAACTATGGCTACACCTTC. It yields the protein CATQTPNYGYTF.

In this sample, this clonotype turned up a few times. The J gene is TRBJ1-2, the V gene TRBV28, with unresolved D. V gave up 5 bases and J gave up 7 bases, with 8 bases separating them. The CDR3 is made up of 11 amino acids. Germline assignment: CDR1 MDHEN and CDR2 SYDVKM. This chain's CDR3 is CASSQGFGYTF. Written as DNA, the CDR3 is TGTGCCAGCAGTCAAGGGTTTGGCTACACCTTC.

The chain links TRBV28 to TRBJ2-7, with D hard to call. Germline V lookup: CDR1 MDHEN, CDR2 SYDVKM. The CDR3 is 12 residues long. V was clipped by 2 bases and J by 4 bases, with 6 bases between them. The CDR3 loop reads CASSLPLYEQYF. DNA of the CDR3: TGTGCCAGCAGTTTACCCCTTTACGAGCAGTACTTC. Full variable domain (outside the CDR3, taken from reference TRBV28 and TRBJ2-7): DVKVTQSSRYLVKRTGEKVFLECVQDMDHENMFWYRQDPGLGLRLIYFSYDVKMKEKGDIPEGYSVSREKKERFSLILESASTNQTSMYLCASSLPLYEQYFGPGTRLTVT.

This chain uses TRBV2 with TRBJ2-7; the D gene could be TRBD1 or TRBD2 (6 bases each). The CDR3 runs 13 residues. V was pared by 11 bases and J by 3 bases, with 17 bases between. The germline V gene has CDR1 SNHLY and CDR2 FYNNEI. DNA for the CDR3: TGTGCCTCAGCACGGGGGCCCCTCTACGAGCAGTACTTC. Translation: CASARGPLYEQYF.

Notes on this clonotype: A read error may be the cause here, since a much bigger clone is one base away. The rearrangement uses TRBV20-1 and TRBJ1-1; 8 bases map to TRBD1. The CDR3 sequence is 13 residues long. V lost 6 bases to trimming and J lost 3 bases; unmatched junction nucleotides: 6. Germline-derived CDR1 and CDR2 are DFQATT and SNEGSKA (reference sequence). CDR3 residues: CSARTGWDTEAFF. The CDR3 nucleotides are TGCAGTGCCCGGACAGGGTGGGACACTGAAGCTTTCTTT.

The chain recombines TRBV18 with TRBJ2-7; D perhaps matches TRBD1 (5 bases). The CDR3 totals 14 residues. Trimming left V 4 bases short and J 2 bases short, with 12 bases between. From germline, CDR1 is KGHSH and CDR2 LQKENI. The CDR3 DNA reads as TGTGCCAGCTCACTCCCGGCAGGGCCCTACGAGCAGTACTTC. Translation: CASSLPAGPYEQYF.

This rearrangement joins TRBV7-9 to TRBJ2-1; 11 bases match TRBD2. The CDR3 consists of 17 residues. Germline assignment: CDR1 SEHNR and CDR2 FQNEAQ (reference sequence). The junction had 13 bases not matched to a gene; V was cut back by 5 bases and J by 7 bases. Here the CDR3 reads CASSMTRTSGPANEQFF. DNA for the CDR3: TGTGCCAGCAGCATGACTCGGACTAGCGGGCCGGCAAATGAGCAGTTCTTC. The full variable domain, its missing parts supplied by reference TRBV7-9 and TRBJ2-1, is DTGVSQNPRHKITKRGQNVTFRCDPISEHNRLYWYRQTLGQGPEFLTYFQNEAQLEKSRLLSDRFSAERPKGSFSTLEIQRTEQGDSAMYLCASSMTRTSGPANEQFFGPGTRLTVL.

The rearrangement joins TRBV9 to TRBJ2-5; no clear D gene. This CDR3 has 14 residues. The V end was cut by 0 bases, the J end by 5 bases, with 11 bases between. The germline gives CDR1 SGDLS, CDR2 YYNGEE. CDR3 coding DNA: TGTGCCAGCAGCGTAGATCCCTATGGGGAGACCCAGTACTTC. Translated, it gives CASSVDPYGETQYF.

This clonotype was seen a handful of times. The chain combines TRBV7-9 with TRBJ2-5; D might be TRBD2 (7 bases). V dropped 1 base and J dropped 7 bases, with 10 bases sitting between them. The CDR3 covers 13 residues. Germline CDR1 is SEHNR and CDR2 is FQNEAQ (reference sequence). The CDR3 protein is CASSLEGGVTQYF. CDR3 in DNA: TGTGCCAGCAGCTTAGAAGGGGGGGTGACCCAGTACTTC.

The chain has TRBV5-6 and TRBJ2-3, with unresolved D. V lost 4 bases and J lost 4, with 10 bases in between. The CDR3 consists of 13 residues. Germline values: CDR1 SGHDT, CDR2 YYEEEE. The CDR3 sequence is CASSEQPADTQYF. For the CDR3, the DNA is TGTGCCAGCAGCGAGCAGCCGGCAGATACGCAGTATTTT.

This clonotype was counted ten times or more. This rearrangement joins TRBV5-1 to TRBJ2-7, with D uncertain. The CDR3 has 13 amino acids. Germline assignment: CDR1 SGHRS and CDR2 YFSETQ. The V and J ends lost 1 base and 0 bases respectively, with 5 bases between them. The CDR3 protein is CASSLTDSYEQYF. The CDR3 DNA reads TGCGCCAGCAGCTTGACAGACTCCTACGAGCAGTACTTC.

The chain links TRBV4-3 to TRBJ1-4, with D maybe TRBD1 (6 bases). V was cut by 0 bases and J by 8 bases, with 13 bases left in between. Germline V gene sequence: CDR1 LGHNA, CDR2 YSLEER. The CDR3 runs to 15 residues. CDR3 DNA sequence: TGCGCCAGCAGCCAAGAATGGTCAGGGGAGGAAAAACTGTTTTTT. It specifies CASSQEWSGEEKLFF.

This clonotype was detected once. The CDR3 carries no conserved terminal phenylalanine or tryptophan, so it likely arises from a read error. This rearrangement joins TRBV4-2 to TRBJ2-3; D may match TRBD1 or TRBD2 (6 bases each). This CDR3 has 14 amino acids. Germline V gives CDR1 LGHNA, CDR2 YNFKEQ. V was trimmed by 0 bases and J by 9 bases, leaving 13 bases between them. CDR3 region: CASSQDQGTLTQYL. The CDR3 DNA follows: TGTGCCAGCAGCCAAGATCAGGGGACTCTGACGCAGTATCTT.

This clonotype was counted many times. This rearrangement joins TRBV6-1 to TRBJ2-1; D remains ambiguous. V lost 5 bases and J lost 1, with 12 bases in between. The CDR3 length is 15 residues. In germline, CDR1 is MNHNS, CDR2 SASEGT. CDR3 DNA: TGTGCCAGCAGTCCTCAGCGCGGTTCCTACAATGAGCAGTTCTTC. Protein sequence: CASSPQRGSYNEQFF.

On this clonotype: A junction boundary mismatches the germline segment, possibly from a read error. This chain connects TRBV28 to TRBJ1-1; D ambiguous. There are 12 residues in the CDR3. From germline, CDR1 is MDHEN and CDR2 SYDVKM. CDR3 region: CASSFPLADAFF. The DNA of the CDR3 is TGTGCCAGCAGTTTCCCCTTAGCTGACGCTTTCTTT.

The chain carries TRBV3-1 and TRBJ2-7, with D perhaps TRBD2 (5 bases). Germline V lookup: CDR1 LGHDT, CDR2 YNNKEL (reference sequence). The CDR3 length is 15 residues. V dropped 6 bases and J dropped 2 bases, with 17 bases sitting between them. CDR3 residues: CASRDRLGRPYEQYF. The CDR3 DNA reads TGTGCCAGCAGGGATCGTTTGGGGAGACCCTACGAGCAGTACTTC.

This clonotype was counted a few times. The chain has TRBV7-2 and TRBJ2-1, with TRBD2 identical over 8 bases. Germline CDR1 is SGHTA and CDR2 is FQGNSA. Unmatched junction bases numbered 5, after V lost 5 bases and J lost 2 bases. This CDR3 is 15 amino acids long. CDR3 amino acids: CASSLGTRAYNEQFF. In DNA form, the CDR3 reads TGTGCCAGCAGCCTGGGGACTAGGGCCTACAATGAGCAGTTCTTC. The complete variable domain, with remaining parts taken from reference TRBV7-2 and TRBJ2-1, reads GAGVSQSPSNKVTEKGKDVELRCDPISGHTALYWYRQSLGQGLEFLIYFQGNSAPDKSGLPSDRFSAERTGGSVSTLTIQRTQQEDSAVYLCASSLGTRAYNEQFFGPGTRLTVL.

This clonotype appeared a few times. This sequence joins TRBV5-6 and TRBJ2-2; D call uncertain. This CDR3 spans 14 amino acids. Germline lookup yields CDR1 SGHDT and CDR2 YYEEEE. V was clipped by 4 bases and J by 3 bases, with 10 bases between them. In nucleotides, the CDR3 is TGTGCCAGCAGCCCCCTACCGGACACCGGGGAGCTGTTTTTT. Its translation: CASSPLPDTGELFF.

The rearrangement uses TRBV5-1 and TRBJ2-7; D remains ambiguous. CDR3 size: 13 residues. Deletions cut 4 bases from V and 4 bases from J, with 12 bases between. Germline assignment: CDR1 SGHRS and CDR2 YFSETQ. In DNA, the CDR3 is TGCGCCAGCAGCAACGAAGTGGGATACGAGCAGTACTTC. The encoded protein is CASSNEVGYEQYF. Supplemented by reference TRBV5-1 and TRBJ2-7, the full variable domain reads KAGVTQTPRYLIKTRGQQVTLSCSPISGHRSVSWYQQTPGQGLQFLFEYFSETQRNKGNFPGRFSGRQFSNSRSEMNVSTLELGDSALYLCASSNEVGYEQYFGPGTRLTVT.

J is TRBJ2-6 and V is TRBV27; D is uncertain. The CDR3 contains 15 residues. CDR1 MNHEY and CDR2 SMNVEV come from the germline V gene (reference sequence). V lost 3 bases to trimming and J lost 0 bases, with 6 bases between them. This CDR3 reads CASSLTYSGANVLTF. CDR3 sequence (DNA): TGTGCCAGCAGTTTGACATACTCTGGGGCCAACGTCCTGACTTTC.